Shown below are 20 T cell receptor beta chains from a single sample sequenced in a study of blood T cell repertoires in COVID-19. TCRdb's copy holds only in-frame clones and misses some; the assay was immunoSEQ multiplex PCR. The repertoire holds about 260,000 clones, around 80% seen once, with 1.5% to 2% in the top ten. Sequenced sample: peripheral blood. The origin of the receptors is a woman older than 75 with acute or convalescent COVID-19.

The rearrangement links TRBV19 to TRBJ1-5; 8 bases match TRBD1. V dropped 9 bases and J dropped 1; count of bases not matched to a gene: 2. The germline CDR1 and CDR2 sequences are LNHDA and SQIVND (reference sequence). This CDR3 contains 13 residues. The DNA of the CDR3 is TGTGCCAGCCGGACAGGGAGCAATCAGCCCCAGCATTTT. It is translated as CASRTGSNQPQHF.

The V gene is TRBV6-9, the J gene TRBJ2-7, with TRBD2 matching 7 bases. CDR3 length: 16 amino acids. The trim removed 1 base at V and 0 bases at J, leaving 6 bases unmatched. In germline, CDR1 is MNHGY, CDR2 SVAAGI. The CDR3 reads CASSYFPLARSYEQYF. The CDR3 region has the DNA TGTGCCAGCAGTTATTTCCCACTAGCGCGCTCCTACGAGCAGTACTTC.

The V and J genes are TRBV29-1 and TRBJ1-2, with 7 bases aligning to TRBD1. Germline loops: CDR1 SQVTM, CDR2 ANQGSEA. The CDR3 runs to 12 residues. V trimming: 6 bases; J trimming: 8 bases; junction bases outside the gene matches: 9. CDR3 nucleotides: TGCAGCGTGGCCGACAGGGATCGCGGCTACACCTTC. Protein product: CSVADRDRGYTF. Combining the CDR3 with reference TRBV29-1 and TRBJ1-2 gives the whole variable domain SAVISQKPSRDICQRGTSLTIQCQVDSQVTMMFWYRQQPGQSLTLIATANQGSEATYESGFVIDKFPISRPNLTFSTLTVSNMSPEDSSIYLCSVADRDRGYTFGSGTRLTVV.

The chain carries TRBV3-1 (or the pseudogene TRBV3-2) and TRBJ1-5, with D perhaps matching TRBD1 (6 bases). The germline V and J ends were trimmed by 0 bases and 7 bases, with 19 bases remaining between them. This CDR3 spans 17 amino acids. CDR1 LGHDT and CDR2 YNNKEL come from the germline V gene (reference sequence). In DNA, the CDR3 is TGTGCCAGCAGCCAAGAAGCGGAGTACGAGGGGGACCAGCCCCAGCATTTT. It is translated as CASSQEAEYEGDQPQHF.

The gene calls are TRBV5-1 and TRBJ2-7, with 13 bases aligning to TRBD2. The CDR3 spans 15 residues. The germline V gene encodes CDR1 SGHRS and CDR2 YFSETQ. V was clipped by 5 bases and J by 7 bases; unmatched bases: 9. CDR3 bases: TGCGCCAGCAGTCATGGACTAGCGGGAGACGGGGAGCAGTACTTC. Protein: CASSHGLAGDGEQYF.

The V gene is TRBV2, the J gene TRBJ2-2; D is perhaps TRBD1 (6 bases). With 5 bases removed from V and 4 bases from J, the gap between germline ends came to 11 bases. CDR1 and CDR2 from the germline V gene are SNHLY and FYNNEI. The CDR3 is 14 amino acids. CDR3 DNA: TGTGCCAGCAGTTTCGACAGGACCACCGGGGAGCTGTTTTTT. Its translation is CASSFDRTTGELFF.

This chain links TRBV7-2 with TRBJ2-7, with D possibly matching TRBD1 (5 bases). The germline gives CDR1 SGHTA, CDR2 FQGNSA. V was shortened by 5 bases and J by 1 base, with 6 bases between the two germline ends. The CDR3 is made up of 12 amino acids. CDR3 DNA: TGTGCCAGCAGCCAGGGTTCCTACGAGCAGTACTTC. Protein product: CASSQGSYEQYF.

This chain joins TRBV5-8 and TRBJ2-2; 8 positions agree with TRBD1. Germline values: CDR1 SGHTS, CDR2 YDEGEE. CDR3 length: 15 residues. The V and J ends lost 0 bases and 3 bases, in that order; junction bases with no gene match: 1. Here the CDR3 reads CASSLGTGHTGELFF. The CDR3 bases are TGTGCCAGCAGCTTGGGGACAGGGCACACCGGGGAGCTGTTTTTT.

The chain employs TRBV5-4 and TRBJ1-1, with 7 bases fitting TRBD1. The CDR3 extends over 13 amino acids. CDR1 and CDR2 (germline): SGHNT, YYREEE (reference sequence). The V gene end was trimmed by 3 bases and the J gene end by 10 bases; junction bases not matched to a gene: 9. Here the CDR3 reads CASSSTRQGGAFF. The CDR3 DNA sequence: TGTGCCAGCAGCTCCACCCGACAGGGCGGAGCTTTCTTT.

The table lists this clone with a count of one. The rearrangement links TRBV28 to TRBJ1-1; tentatively, D is TRBD1 (5 bases). The CDR3 has 14 amino acids. Germline CDR1 is MDHEN and CDR2 is SYDVKM. V was shortened by 2 bases and J by 1 base, with 8 bases between the two germline ends. The CDR3 spells CASSLAGSNTEAFF. CDR3 coding DNA: TGTGCCAGCAGTTTAGCAGGGTCGAACACTGAAGCTTTCTTT.

The chain carries TRBV4-1 and TRBJ1-4, with TRBD1 matching over 7 bases. CDR1 MGHRA and CDR2 YSYEKL come from the germline V gene. V was clipped by 1 base and J by 3 bases; unmatched bases: 11. This CDR3 has 18 amino acids. The CDR3 spells CASSQAETGPAANEKLFF. In DNA, the CDR3 is TGCGCCAGCAGCCAAGCTGAGACAGGGCCTGCGGCTAATGAAAAACTGTTTTTT.

The chain employs TRBV9 and TRBJ2-7; D remains ambiguous. Germline V CDR1 and CDR2: SGDLS, YYNGEE. This CDR3 spans 15 amino acids. Trimming stripped 0 bases from V and 3 bases from J, with 13 bases between. The CDR3 DNA sequence: TGTGCCAGCAGCGTAGGAAATCCCCAGGACTACGAGCAGTACTTC. It specifies CASSVGNPQDYEQYF.

The J gene is TRBJ1-6, the V gene TRBV7-2, with 8 bases aligning to TRBD1. V dropped 1 base and J dropped 10; count of bases not matched to a gene: 6. The CDR3 covers 15 residues. Germline V CDR1 and CDR2: SGHTA, FQGNSA. Here the CDR3 reads CASSLGTGRRSPLHF. DNA of the CDR3: TGTGCCAGCAGCTTAGGGACAGGGCGACGATCACCCCTCCACTTT.

This sequence joins TRBV18 and TRBJ2-7, with 9 bases matching TRBD1. J lost 9 bases, V lost 2 bases, and 17 bases had no gene match. CDR3 length equals 17 residues. Germline lookup yields CDR1 KGHSH and CDR2 LQKENI. CDR3 sequence (DNA): TGTGCCAGCTCACCAATGACCTCCGGGACAGGGACCCCGGGGCAGTACTTC. This codes for CASSPMTSGTGTPGQYF.

The V and J genes are TRBV7-3 and TRBJ2-7, with D possibly matching TRBD1 (5 bases). Trimming shortened V by 1 base and J by 6 bases, and 13 bases separated the two germline ends. The germline V gene encodes CDR1 SGHTA and CDR2 FQGTGA. The CDR3 totals 14 residues. CDR3 in amino acids: CASSLKSSGREQYF. The CDR3 bases are TGTGCCAGCAGCTTAAAGTCGTCAGGGCGCGAGCAGTACTTC. The whole variable domain, remainder taken from reference TRBV7-3 and TRBJ2-7, is GAGVSQTPSNKVTEKGKYVELRCDPISGHTALYWYRQSLGQGPEFLIYFQGTGAADDSGLPNDRFFAVRPEGSVSTLKIQRTERGDSAVYLCASSLKSSGREQYFGPGTRLTVT.

V is TRBV5-6 and J is TRBJ1-3, with D possibly matching TRBD1 (5 bases). Trimming shortened V by 0 bases and J by 2 bases, and 6 bases separated the two germline ends. Germline CDR1 reads SGHDT; CDR2 reads YYEEEE. The CDR3 loop spans 14 amino acids. The CDR3 region is CASSLVGAGNTIYF. CDR3 in DNA: TGTGCCAGCAGCTTGGTAGGGGCTGGAAACACCATATATTTT.

The chain uses TRBV6-5 and TRBJ1-2; TRBD1 is a possible D gene (6 bases). From germline, CDR1 is MNHEY and CDR2 SVGAGI. V dropped 7 bases and J dropped 7 bases, with 10 bases sitting between them. CDR3 size: 11 residues. Here the CDR3 reads CASTQGTGYTF. The CDR3 coding sequence is TGTGCCAGCACACAGGGAACTGGCTACACCTTC.

This chain uses TRBV6-2 or TRBV6-3 with TRBJ2-3; 9 bases match TRBD2. After removal of 0 bases from V and 4 bases from J, the junction contained 5 bases not matched to a gene. Germline V CDR1 and CDR2: MNHEY, SVGEGT. This CDR3 comprises 16 residues. In nucleotides, the CDR3 is TGTGCCAGCAGTTACTCCGGTAGCGGGGGTGCAGATACGCAGTATTTT. Its protein is CASSYSGSGGADTQYF.

This chain joins TRBV7-2 and TRBJ2-7, with 10 nucleotides matching TRBD1. V gave up 5 bases and J gave up 4 bases; unmatched junction bases: 8. Germline V CDR1 and CDR2: SGHTA, FQGNSA. This CDR3 comprises 15 residues. CDR3 region: CASSIRQGARYEQYF. The DNA for the CDR3 is TGTGCCAGCAGCATCAGACAGGGGGCGCGGTACGAGCAGTACTTC.

The gene calls are TRBV18 and TRBJ2-3; 8 nucleotides agree with TRBD1. There are 15 residues in the CDR3. Germline CDR1 and CDR2: KGHSH and LQKENI. Losses at the gene ends were 5 bases for V and 0 bases for J; bases not matched to a gene: 4. CDR3 sequence reads: CASSSGQGSTDTQYF. The CDR3 DNA reads as TGTGCCAGCTCATCTGGACAGGGTAGCACAGATACGCAGTATTTT.